Given below is one T cell receptor beta chain in context. Its antigen is undetermined. The sample comes from a study of cytomegalovirus exposure and HLA in healthy donors. Study-wide findings and caveats: A classifier reportedly called cytomegalovirus status with high sensitivity and specificity. The study carried out a later analysis of TCR beta sequences. It associated some 15,000 of them with specific HLA alleles at a false discovery rate of 0.05. Reports indicate that TCR beta sequences accurately predicted the HLA-A and HLA-B alleles of most subjects.

The PCR contained 60 Vbeta and 13 Jbeta primers. Measured with immunoSEQ multiplex PCR; TCRdb has only the in-frame clones, and not every one. The sample table sets out 150,000 to 200,000 clones. The V segment lost 0 bases and the J segment 4 bases; nucleotides outside the gene matches: 4. The CDR3 extends over 14 amino acids. Germline V lookup: CDR1 SGDLS, CDR2 YYNGEE. Source material: PBMCs. The chain has TRBV9 and TRBJ2-7, with 7 bases identical to TRBD2. This receptor was identified in a woman aged 18-29 years in good health and CMV-seropositive. For the CDR3, the DNA is TGTGCCAGCAGCGTAGGCGGGAGTTGGTACGAGCAGTACTTC. Translated: CASSVGGSWYEQYF.